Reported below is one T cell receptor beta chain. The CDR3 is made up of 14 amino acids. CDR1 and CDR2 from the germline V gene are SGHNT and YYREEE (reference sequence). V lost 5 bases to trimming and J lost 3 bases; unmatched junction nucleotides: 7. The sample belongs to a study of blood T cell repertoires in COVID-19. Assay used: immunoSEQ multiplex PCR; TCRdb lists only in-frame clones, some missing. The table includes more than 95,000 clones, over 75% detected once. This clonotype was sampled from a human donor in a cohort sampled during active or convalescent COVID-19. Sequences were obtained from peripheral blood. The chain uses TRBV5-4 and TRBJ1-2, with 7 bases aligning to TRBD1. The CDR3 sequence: CASSTQGMDYGYTF. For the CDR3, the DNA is TGTGCCAGCAGTACACAGGGGATGGACTATGGCTACACCTTC.